What follows are 23 T cell receptor beta chains derived from one specimen sequenced in a study of T cells in Graves' hyperthyroidism and ophthalmopathy. Amplified TCR beta CDR3 regions came from RNA transcripts. First-round RT-PCR targeting the TCR CDR3 was performed with the HTBI primer set. In TCRdb, the multiplex PCR reads were re-called with MiXCR into one record per CDR3 protein. This repertoire shows around 300,000 distinct CDR3 sequences, about 14% found once; its top ten account for 6% to 8%. The sample comprised blood. The receptor source for this set is a woman in her 30s with Graves' hyperthyroidism that later progressed to Graves' ophthalmopathy.

This clonotype has a single count. The J gene is TRBJ1-5, the V gene TRBV12-3 or TRBV12-4; the D gene is possibly TRBD1 (5 bases). V was pared by 7 bases and J by 4 bases, with 8 bases between. The CDR3 loop spans 12 amino acids. CDR3 amino acids: CASKAGNQPQHF. The CDR3 DNA is TGTGCCAGCAAGGCAGGGAATCAGCCCCAGCATTTT.

The DNA for the CDR3 is TGTGCCAGCAATCCCGGCAGAGGTTACAATGAGCAGTTCTTC. Protein product: CASNPGRGYNEQFF. The chain recombines TRBV6-2 or TRBV6-3 with TRBJ2-1; D is undetermined. The CDR3 extends over 14 amino acids. The V gene's germline CDR1 is MNHEY and CDR2 SVGEGT. Trimming pared 7 bases from V and 4 bases from J, leaving 14 bases between.

Ten or more counts support this clonotype. The chain is built from TRBV13 and TRBJ1-3, with no clear D. The V end was cut by 5 bases, the J end by 0 bases, with 17 bases between. CDR1 and CDR2 (germline): PRHDT, FYEKMQ (reference sequence). The CDR3 runs to 17 residues. The CDR3 reads CASSPVGEGRSGNTIYF. The CDR3 nucleotides read TGTGCCAGCAGCCCCGTCGGGGAGGGCCGCTCTGGAAACACCATATATTTT.

This clonotype was seen only a few times. The J gene is TRBJ2-1, the V gene TRBV6-6, with 13 bases fitting TRBD2. The CDR3 is 15 residues long. The V gene end was trimmed by 0 bases and the J gene end by 9 bases; junction bases not matched to a gene: 2. Germline V gives CDR1 MNHNY, CDR2 SVGAGI (reference sequence). Here the CDR3 DNA reads TGTGCCAGCAGTTACTCTAGGACTAGCGGGAGTGAGCAGTTCTTC. Translation gives CASSYSRTSGSEQFF.

This clonotype was seen at least ten times. This chain joins TRBV7-2 and TRBJ1-1; possibly TRBD1 for D (6 bases). CDR1 is SGHTA, CDR2 FQGNSA, per germline. This CDR3 region has 15 residues. Trimming removed 4 bases at V and 10 bases at J, with 22 bases between. For the CDR3, the DNA is TGTGCCAGCAGCTCCCCTCGACAGGCCCACGGGGTAGCTTTCTTT. Translating gives CASSSPRQAHGVAFF.

This clonotype was seen only a few times. This sequence joins TRBV4-1 and TRBJ1-6; possible D gene TRBD1, 5 bases. V was trimmed by 0 bases and J by 10 bases, leaving 13 bases between them. Germline values: CDR1 MGHRA, CDR2 YSYEKL. This CDR3 spans 15 amino acids. The CDR3 sequence is CASSQDLGGYSPLHF. In DNA, the CDR3 is TGCGCCAGCAGCCAAGACCTTGGGGGGTACTCACCCCTCCACTTT.

The gene calls are TRBV2 and TRBJ2-5, with 12 nucleotides matching TRBD2. V lost 5 bases and J lost 4; bases outside the gene matches: 8. Germline assignment: CDR1 SNHLY and CDR2 FYNNEI. This CDR3 region has 16 residues. The CDR3, as DNA: TGTGCCAGCAGTCCGCTAGCGGGAGGGCCAGGAGAGACCCAGTACTTC. It codes for CASSPLAGGPGETQYF.

This clonotype occurred many times. This rearrangement joins TRBV13 to TRBJ2-7; 7 bases line up with TRBD1. Germline-derived CDR1 and CDR2 are PRHDT and FYEKMQ (reference sequence). With 5 bases clipped from V and 0 bases from J, the junction kept 4 bases outside the gene matches. CDR3 length: 14 amino acids. In DNA form, the CDR3 reads TGTGCCAGCAGCCCAGACAGGGACTCCTACGAGCAGTACTTC. This translates into CASSPDRDSYEQYF.

The CDR3 nucleotides are TGTGCCAGCAGCACTACAGGGGTTGGCTACACCTTC. Encoded protein: CASSTTGVGYTF. This sequence joins TRBV9 and TRBJ1-2; TRBD1 matches 7 bases. The CDR3 consists of 12 residues. V lost 4 bases and J lost 7; bases outside the gene matches: 4. CDR1 SGDLS and CDR2 YYNGEE come from the germline V gene.

This clonotype appeared once. The genes are TRBV12-3 or TRBV12-4 and TRBJ2-5; a weak D match, TRBD2 (5 bases). Between the trimmed V and J ends, which lost 6 bases and 2 bases, there was a span of 19 bases. The CDR3 sequence is 16 residues long. The CDR3 spells CASSRWRAAHQETQYF. CDR3 in DNA: TGTGCCAGCAGCCGATGGCGGGCAGCTCATCAAGAGACCCAGTACTTC.

This clonotype was picked up many times. The genes are TRBV9 and TRBJ1-1; 8 positions agree with TRBD1. The V segment lost 0 bases and the J segment 4 bases; nucleotides outside the gene matches: 14. The CDR3 totals 18 residues. CDR1 is SGDLS, CDR2 YYNGEE, per germline. The CDR3 is CASSVAAGGGRLTTEAFF. The CDR3, as DNA: TGTGCCAGCAGCGTAGCGGCAGGGGGCGGGCGGCTCACCACTGAAGCTTTCTTT.

This clonotype was observed many times. The rearrangement joins TRBV27 to TRBJ2-7, with TRBD2 matching over 8 bases. The CDR3 covers 14 residues. CDR1 and CDR2 (germline): MNHEY, SMNVEV (reference sequence). V gave up 3 bases and J gave up 2 bases; unmatched junction bases: 3. The CDR3 reads CASSFSGEAYEQYF. Here the CDR3 DNA reads TGTGCCAGCAGTTTTAGCGGGGAGGCCTACGAGCAGTACTTC.

This clonotype was seen many times. The rearrangement joins TRBV24-1 to TRBJ2-1, with 8 bases fitting TRBD2. The CDR3 spans 13 residues. Germline V CDR1 and CDR2: KGHDR, SFDVKD. The V gene end was trimmed by 5 bases and the J gene end by 10 bases; junction bases not matched to a gene: 6. The CDR3 DNA reads as TGTGCCACCAGTGTGGGGACTAGGGGCGAGCAGTTCTTC. Protein: CATSVGTRGEQFF.

This clonotype occurred many times. The rearrangement joins TRBV20-1 to TRBJ2-3; TRBD2 agrees at 10 bases. The CDR3 runs 15 residues. Germline CDR1 reads DFQATT; CDR2 reads SNEGSKA (reference sequence). Trimming cost V 0 bases and J 2 bases; bases outside gene matches: 2. DNA of the CDR3: TGCAGTGCTAGAGATACTAGCGGGATCACAGATACGCAGTATTTT. Its protein is CSARDTSGITDTQYF.

This clonotype came up many times. This chain links TRBV27 with TRBJ1-4; no reliable D call. Germline V gene sequence: CDR1 MNHEY, CDR2 SMNVEV (reference sequence). The V end lost 6 bases, the J end lost 5 bases, and 19 bases lay between the germline ends. There are 16 residues in the CDR3. Written as DNA, the CDR3 is TGTGCCAGCAGACCCCGGACTCGGGTCCCGAATGAAAAACTGTTTTTT. Protein product: CASRPRTRVPNEKLFF. Full variable domain (remainder filled in from reference TRBV27 and TRBJ1-4): EAQVTQNPRYLITVTGKKLTVTCSQNMNHEYMSWYRQDPGLGLRQIYYSMNVEVTDKGDVPEGYKVSRKEKRNFPLILESPSPNQTSLYFCASRPRTRVPNEKLFFGSGTQLSVL.

This clonotype was counted ten times or more. The chain joins TRBV24-1 to TRBJ2-6; D is unclear. The germline CDR1 and CDR2 sequences are KGHDR and SFDVKD. The germline V and J ends were trimmed by 4 bases and 0 bases, with 3 bases remaining between them. This CDR3 has 14 amino acids. CDR3 DNA: TGTGCCACCAGTGAAGGCTCTGGGGCCAACGTCCTGACTTTC. Its protein product is CATSEGSGANVLTF.

Here the CDR3 reads CATLGWDRSPTFNEQFF. As DNA, the CDR3 is TGTGCCACCCTGGGGTGGGACCGTAGCCCAACCTTCAATGAGCAGTTCTTC. This chain connects TRBV25-1 to TRBJ2-1; the D call may be TRBD1 or TRBD2 (5 bases each). The CDR3 extends over 17 amino acids. V was pared by 10 bases and J by 6 bases, with 28 bases between. The V gene's germline CDR1 is MGHDK and CDR2 SYGVNS.

The table lists this clonotype with many counts. V gene TRBV11-2 combines with J gene TRBJ2-7; 10 positions agree with TRBD2. The junction had 16 bases not matched to a gene; V was cut back by 2 bases and J by 3 bases. The CDR3 is made up of 19 amino acids. The germline gives CDR1 SGHAT, CDR2 FQNNGV. The CDR3 region has the DNA TGTGCCAGCAGCTTAAATCCTCTGCTAGCGGGAGTTGGAGGCTACGAGCAGTACTTC. It specifies CASSLNPLLAGVGGYEQYF.

The chain carries TRBV10-3 and TRBJ2-7; TRBD2 agrees at 8 bases. The V and J ends lost 0 bases and 3 bases, in that order; junction bases with no gene match: 7. Looked up from germline, CDR1 is ENHRY and CDR2 is SYGVKD. The CDR3 consists of 16 residues. This chain's CDR3 is CAISESIGTSFYEQYF. The CDR3 nucleotides are TGTGCCATCAGTGAGTCGATTGGGACTAGTTTCTACGAGCAGTACTTC.

This clonotype was counted ten times or more. The chain uses TRBV6-2 or TRBV6-3 and TRBJ1-2, with no clear D. The germline V gene has CDR1 MNHEY and CDR2 SVGEGT. V lost 0 bases, J lost 3 bases, and 8 bases lay in between. The CDR3 contains 14 residues. The CDR3 region has the DNA TGTGCCAGCAGTTACTCGACGGAATACTATGGCTACACCTTC. Its protein product is CASSYSTEYYGYTF.

About this clonotype itself: A read error is possible here, since a much larger clone lies one base away. The conserved phenylalanine or tryptophan is not found at the CDR3 terminus, so this likely reflects a read error. The V gene is TRBV14, the J gene TRBJ2-7; a possible D gene is TRBD1 (5 bases). The length of the CDR3 is 15 residues. Germline CDR1 is SGHDN and CDR2 is FVKESK. Trimming stripped 1 base from V and 4 bases from J, with 14 bases between. CDR3 loop: CASSQGWWQGYEQYL. Written as DNA, the CDR3 is TGTGCCAGCAGCCAAGGATGGTGGCAGGGATACGAGCAGTACCTC.

The chain joins TRBV19 to TRBJ2-5; 8 nucleotides align to TRBD2. V shed 2 bases, J shed 5 bases, and the junction held 7 bases outside the gene matches. Germline loops: CDR1 LNHDA, CDR2 SQIVND (reference sequence). This CDR3 is 15 amino acids long. The chain's CDR3 is CASSIRKRGRETQYF. CDR3 sequence (DNA): TGTGCCAGTAGTATAAGAAAGCGGGGGAGGGAGACCCAGTACTTC.

V is TRBV10-3 and J is TRBJ1-1; 7 bases match TRBD1. Germline CDR1 is ENHRY and CDR2 is SYGVKD. The trim removed 3 bases at V and 4 bases at J, leaving 11 bases unmatched. CDR3 length equals 16 residues. CDR3 protein: CAISEYQTGAGTEAFF. DNA for the CDR3: TGTGCCATCAGTGAATACCAAACAGGGGCCGGCACTGAAGCTTTCTTT.